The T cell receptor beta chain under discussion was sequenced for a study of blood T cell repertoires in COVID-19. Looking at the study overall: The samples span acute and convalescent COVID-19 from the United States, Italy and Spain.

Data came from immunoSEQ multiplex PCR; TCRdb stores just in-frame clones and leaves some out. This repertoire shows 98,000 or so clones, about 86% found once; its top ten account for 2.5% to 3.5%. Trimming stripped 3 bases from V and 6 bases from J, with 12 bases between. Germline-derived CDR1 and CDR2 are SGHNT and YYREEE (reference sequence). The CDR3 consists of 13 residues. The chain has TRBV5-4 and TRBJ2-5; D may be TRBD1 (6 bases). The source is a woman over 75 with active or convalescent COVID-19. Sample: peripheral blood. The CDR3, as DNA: TGTGCCAGCAGCTACGAACAGGGACAGACCCAGTACTTC. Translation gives CASSYEQGQTQYF.